This T cell receptor (beta chain) was retrieved from a study of long-term antiretroviral therapy in people with HIV. Notes on the study in general: Missing from the dataset were any data on ART adherence, viral resistance or therapy changes.

This clone has more than one count but fewer than ten. Its antigen is unidentified. Version v3.0 of the immunoSEQ assay was performed at survey level. Using immunoSEQ multiplex PCR, the repertoire was profiled, and TCRdb retains in-frame clones only, with some absent. The sample consists of around 20,000 clones, over 75% of them appearing once. The sequenced sample was unsorted PBMCs, obtained 0.2 years before starting antiretroviral therapy. This clonotype was obtained from a man between 18 and 35 years old with HIV.

CDR3 region: CASSVGIGQGNDEQYF. CDR3 nucleotide sequence: TGTGCCAGCAGCGTAGGCATAGGACAGGGGAACGACGAGCAGTACTTC. This chain joins TRBV9 and TRBJ2-7, with TRBD1 matching over 9 bases. The CDR3 runs 16 residues. The ends lost 0 bases at V and 5 bases at J; junction bases unmatched: 9. Germline loops: CDR1 SGDLS, CDR2 YYNGEE.